These 28 T cell receptor beta chains share one sample of origin, sequenced in a study of monozygotic twins with inflammatory bowel disease. No DNA is given; TCRdb re-called the 5' RACE reads and lists each CDR3 protein once. Its listing shows around 450,000 distinct CDR3 sequences. Sequenced sample: blood. The receptors derive from a human donor with ulcerative colitis or Crohn's disease, or a healthy co-twin of an affected twin (not recorded which).

The V call is TRBV6-6, the J call TRBJ1-1. In germline, CDR1 is MNHNY, CDR2 SVGAGI (reference sequence). The CDR3 length is 14 residues. CDR3 region: CASSYPEVRTEAFF.

J is TRBJ1-1 and V is TRBV4-3; TCRdb designates TRBD1, a call that cannot be tested without DNA. Germline V gives CDR1 LGHNA, CDR2 YSLEER. CDR3 size: 15 residues. CDR3 region: CASSHRNRGETEAFF.

The CDR3 sequence: CASSQEGGTDTQYF. J is TRBJ2-3 and V is TRBV4-2; no DNA is available, so the TRBD2 call from TCRdb remains unchecked. The length of the CDR3 is 14 residues. The germline V gene has CDR1 LGHNA and CDR2 YNFKEQ.

The chain couples TRBV5-1 to TRBJ2-1; no DNA is available, so the TRBD1 call from TCRdb remains unchecked. Germline CDR1 is SGHRS and CDR2 is YFSETQ. CDR3 length: 15 amino acids. The CDR3 reads CASRNRTGGYNEQFF.

The rearrangement joins TRBV6-1 to TRBJ2-1; TCRdb's assignment of TRBD2 cannot be checked, as there is no DNA. Germline CDR1 MNHNS, CDR2 SASEGT. CDR3 length: 12 amino acids. The CDR3 region is CASSTLAGKQFF.

The J gene is TRBJ2-3, the V gene TRBV28; TCRdb lists TRBD2, though no DNA is available to test this call. Germline values: CDR1 MDHEN, CDR2 SYDVKM. The CDR3 has 16 residues. Here the CDR3 reads CASTWGLAGVTDTQYF.

The chain has TRBV27 and TRBJ2-7; the D call of TRBD2 rests on TCRdb alone, since no DNA is present to check it. The CDR3 is 14 residues long. CDR1 MNHEY and CDR2 SMNVEV come from the germline V gene (reference sequence). The CDR3 loop reads CASSLRRGGYEQYF.

This chain connects TRBV4-2 to TRBJ2-2; TCRdb names TRBD1, which stays unverified in the absence of DNA. The CDR3 has 14 residues. Germline V CDR1 and CDR2: LGHNA, YNFKEQ. This CDR3 reads CAADRDMNTGELFF.

The chain's CDR3 is CASSSGSRQSEQYF. V is TRBV7-6 and J is TRBJ2-7; the D call from TCRdb, TRBD2, cannot be confirmed without DNA. The CDR3 extends over 14 amino acids. Germline-derived CDR1 and CDR2 are SGHVS and FNYEAQ.

The chain has TRBV19 and TRBJ2-7; TCRdb lists TRBD1, though no DNA is available to test this call. Per germline, CDR1 LNHDA and CDR2 SQIVND (reference sequence). The CDR3 totals 13 residues. The CDR3 sequence: CASSGVRGHEQYF.

The chain combines TRBV5-5 with TRBJ2-5; the TCRdb call, TRBD2, lacks DNA for checking. There are 13 residues in the CDR3. From germline, CDR1 is SGHKS and CDR2 YYEKEE (reference sequence). This CDR3 is CASSFLFEGTQYF.

This chain links TRBV7-3 with TRBJ2-2. The CDR3 loop spans 13 amino acids. The V gene's germline CDR1 is SGHTA and CDR2 FQGTGA. The CDR3 loop reads CASSFNPSGELFF. Together with reference TRBV7-3 and TRBJ2-2, the CDR3 gives the full variable domain: GAGVSQTPSNKVTEKGKYVELRCDPISGHTALYWYRQSLGQGPEFLIYFQGTGAADDSGLPNDRFFAVRPEGSVSTLKIQRTERGDSAVYLCASSFNPSGELFFGEGSRLTVL.

The chain employs TRBV12-3 or TRBV12-4 and TRBJ2-1; TCRdb reports TRBD2, a call that lacks DNA to check it against. The CDR3 runs to 17 residues. The CDR3 is CASSRTSGRNSYNEQFF.

The chain uses TRBV27 and TRBJ2-7; the D gene TCRdb calls, TRBD2, cannot be checked with no DNA. Germline CDR1 MNHEY, CDR2 SMNVEV (reference sequence). The CDR3 is 14 amino acids. The CDR3 loop reads CASSLSLAGGLLYF.

This chain connects TRBV15 to TRBJ2-1. Germline CDR1 and CDR2: LNHNV and YYDKDF (reference sequence). CDR3 length equals 14 residues. The CDR3: CATSPGGAYNEQFF.

The chain combines TRBV7-9 with TRBJ2-5. The CDR3 is 15 amino acids. Germline loops: CDR1 SEHNR, CDR2 FQNEAQ (reference sequence). This CDR3 is CASSLYADLRETQYF.

The gene calls are TRBV28 and TRBJ1-5. The CDR3 length is 16 residues. Germline assignment: CDR1 MDHEN and CDR2 SYDVKM. CDR3 region: CASILGTLSSGQPQHF.

The V and J genes are TRBV11-2 and TRBJ1-5; TCRdb proposes TRBD1, but this gene call is untestable without DNA. Germline V lookup: CDR1 SGHAT, CDR2 FQNNGV. This CDR3 has 18 amino acids. The CDR3 here is CASSLQGLGLGSNQPQHF.

V gene TRBV19 combines with J gene TRBJ2-7; TCRdb names TRBD1, which stays unverified in the absence of DNA. The CDR3 extends over 14 amino acids. Per germline, CDR1 LNHDA and CDR2 SQIVND (reference sequence). The CDR3 loop reads CASTPGTGFNEQYF.

The chain joins TRBV12-3 or TRBV12-4 to TRBJ1-1. CDR3 size: 16 residues. The CDR3 loop is CASSLSGFGSNTEAFF.

The V gene is TRBV4-2, the J gene TRBJ2-1; checking the TCRdb D call of TRBD1 is not possible without DNA. CDR3 length equals 18 residues. Per germline, CDR1 LGHNA and CDR2 YNFKEQ. CDR3 amino acids: CASSPLGVWTGGSPEQFF.

V and J are TRBV12-3 or TRBV12-4 and TRBJ1-5. The CDR3 has 15 amino acids. The CDR3 loop reads CASSDGSHSNQPQHF.

This chain uses TRBV4-1 with TRBJ1-4. The CDR3 is 14 amino acids. Germline V gene sequence: CDR1 MGHRA, CDR2 YSYEKL. CDR3 residues: CASSQGQPARKLFF.

The chain recombines TRBV4-3 with TRBJ2-4. Germline assignment: CDR1 LGHNA and CDR2 YSLEER. The CDR3 spans 15 residues. CDR3 loop: CASSQDLARPGIQYF.

The CDR3 reads CATRTSGGTYTDTQYF. V and J are TRBV10-3 and TRBJ2-3; TCRdb's D call, TRBD2, is unchecked because there is no DNA. CDR1 ENHRY and CDR2 SYGVKD come from the germline V gene. The CDR3 spans 16 residues.

This sequence joins TRBV9 and TRBJ2-1; without DNA, the TCRdb call of TRBD1 cannot be checked. The CDR3 consists of 15 residues. Germline CDR1 reads SGDLS; CDR2 reads YYNGEE. The CDR3 spells CASSVGDSKNNEQFF. Complete variable domain (other parts from reference TRBV9 and TRBJ2-1): DSGVTQTPKHLITATGQRVTLRCSPRSGDLSVYWYQQSLDQGLQFLIQYYNGEERAKGNILERFSAQQFPDLHSELNLSSLELGDSALYFCASSVGDSKNNEQFFGPGTRLTVL.

This chain joins TRBV5-5 and TRBJ2-7; the D call of TRBD1 rests on TCRdb alone, since no DNA is present to check it. The length of the CDR3 is 14 residues. Germline-derived CDR1 and CDR2 are SGHKS and YYEKEE (reference sequence). The chain's CDR3 is CASSLWQGSYEQYF.

Here the CDR3 reads CAWSVGSGSTDTQYF. The chain recombines TRBV30 with TRBJ2-3; the TCRdb call, TRBD2, lacks DNA for checking. Germline values: CDR1 GTSNPN, CDR2 SVGIG (reference sequence). The CDR3 length is 15 residues.